This T cell receptor (beta chain) was sequenced during a study of Tregs in tolerant kidney transplant recipients. About this clone: Its antigen is not known. The observed sequence ends 3 residues before the CDR3 terminus, with the missing tail filled in from the germline J gene.

This CDR3 is built from 14 residues. Germline CDR1 reads SGHRS; CDR2 reads YFSETQ. With 0 bases clipped from V and 5 bases from J, the junction kept 1 base outside the gene matches. TCRdb's copy holds only in-frame clones and misses some; the assay was immunoSEQ multiplex PCR. The sample has 25,000 to 40,000 clones. Findings of the study overall: Expanding Tregs on activated donor B cells appeared to best identify donor-specific TCRbeta clones. Validation in larger populations is needed because few patients were studied.

Recipients received nonmyeloablative bone marrow transplants from related graft donors, with transient mixed chimerism. Unstimulated Tregs (CD4+CD25+CD127-) and CD4+CD25- non-Tregs were sorted from PBMCs. Material: CD4+ T cells from blood (PBMCs), obtained 24 months after the transplant. This TCR was sampled from a human patient who received a combined kidney and bone marrow transplant. The graft donor may have contributed some T cells. The genes are TRBV5-1 and TRBJ2-2, with 7 bases matching TRBD1. The CDR3 DNA, read in part, is TGCGCCAGCAGCTTGGGACAGGGAACCGGGGAG. Protein: CASSLGQGTGE. The entire CDR3 sequence reads CASSLGQGTGELFF.